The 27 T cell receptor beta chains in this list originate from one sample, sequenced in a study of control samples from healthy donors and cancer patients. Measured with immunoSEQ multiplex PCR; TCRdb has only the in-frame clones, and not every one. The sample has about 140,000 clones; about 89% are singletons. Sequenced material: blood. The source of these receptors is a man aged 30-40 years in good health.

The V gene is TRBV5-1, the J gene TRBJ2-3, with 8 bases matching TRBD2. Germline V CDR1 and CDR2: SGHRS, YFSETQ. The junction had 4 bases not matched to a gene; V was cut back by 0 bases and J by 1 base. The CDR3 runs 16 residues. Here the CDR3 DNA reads TGCGCCAGCAGCTTGGATACGGGACTAGGCACAGATACGCAGTATTTT. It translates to CASSLDTGLGTDTQYF.

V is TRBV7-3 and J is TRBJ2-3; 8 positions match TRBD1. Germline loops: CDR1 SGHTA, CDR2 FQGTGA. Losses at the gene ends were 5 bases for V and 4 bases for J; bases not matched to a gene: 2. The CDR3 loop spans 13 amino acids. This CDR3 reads CASSPQGADTQYF. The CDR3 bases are TGTGCCAGCAGCCCACAGGGGGCAGATACGCAGTATTTT. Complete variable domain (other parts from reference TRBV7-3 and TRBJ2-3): GAGVSQTPSNKVTEKGKYVELRCDPISGHTALYWYRQSLGQGPEFLIYFQGTGAADDSGLPNDRFFAVRPEGSVSTLKIQRTERGDSAVYLCASSPQGADTQYFGPGTRLTVL.

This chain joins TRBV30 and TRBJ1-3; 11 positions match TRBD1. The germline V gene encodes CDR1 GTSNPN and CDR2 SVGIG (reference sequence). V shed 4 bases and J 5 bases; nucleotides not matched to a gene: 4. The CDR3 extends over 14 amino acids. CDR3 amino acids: CAWTGQGARNTIYF. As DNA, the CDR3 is TGTGCCTGGACCGGACAGGGGGCCAGAAACACCATATATTTT.

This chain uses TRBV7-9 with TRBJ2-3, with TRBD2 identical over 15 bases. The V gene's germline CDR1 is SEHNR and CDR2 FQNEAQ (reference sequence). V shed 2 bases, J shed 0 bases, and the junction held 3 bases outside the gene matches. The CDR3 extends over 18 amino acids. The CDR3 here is CASSLRTSGRASTDTQYF. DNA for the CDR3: TGTGCCAGCAGCTTACGGACTAGCGGGAGGGCTAGCACAGATACGCAGTATTTT.

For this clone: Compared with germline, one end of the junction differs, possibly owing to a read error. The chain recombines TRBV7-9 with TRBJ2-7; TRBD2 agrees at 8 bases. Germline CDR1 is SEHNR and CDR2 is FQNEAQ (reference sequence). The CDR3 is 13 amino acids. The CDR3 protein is CASSVAGRYEQYF. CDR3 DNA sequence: TGTGCCAGCAGCGTAGCGGGGAGGTACGAGCAGTACTTC. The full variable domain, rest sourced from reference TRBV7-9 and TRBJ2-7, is DTGVSQNPRHKITKRGQNVTFRCDPISEHNRLYWYRQTLGQGPEFLTYFQNEAQLEKSRLLSDRFSAERPKGSFSTLEIQRTEQGDSAMYLCASSVAGRYEQYFGPGTRLTVT.

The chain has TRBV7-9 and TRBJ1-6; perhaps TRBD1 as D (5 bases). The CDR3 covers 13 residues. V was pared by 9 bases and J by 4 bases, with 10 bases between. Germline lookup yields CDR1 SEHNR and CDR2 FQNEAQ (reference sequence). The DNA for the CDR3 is TGTGCCAGTGGGGCGGAGTATAATTCACCCCTCCACTTT. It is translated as CASGAEYNSPLHF. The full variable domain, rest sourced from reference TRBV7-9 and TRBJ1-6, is DTGVSQNPRHKITKRGQNVTFRCDPISEHNRLYWYRQTLGQGPEFLTYFQNEAQLEKSRLLSDRFSAERPKGSFSTLEIQRTEQGDSAMYLCASGAEYNSPLHFGNGTRLTVT.

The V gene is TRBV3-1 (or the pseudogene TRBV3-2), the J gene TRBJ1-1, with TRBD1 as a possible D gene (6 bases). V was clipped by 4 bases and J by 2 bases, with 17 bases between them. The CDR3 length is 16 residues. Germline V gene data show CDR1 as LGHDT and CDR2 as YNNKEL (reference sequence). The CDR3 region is CASSPSHGTPNTEAFF. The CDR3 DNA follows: TGTGCCAGCAGCCCCAGCCACGGGACACCTAACACTGAAGCTTTCTTT.

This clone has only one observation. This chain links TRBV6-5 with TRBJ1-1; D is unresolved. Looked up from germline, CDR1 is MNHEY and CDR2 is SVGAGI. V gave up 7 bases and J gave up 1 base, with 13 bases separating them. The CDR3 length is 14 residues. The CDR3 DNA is TGTGCCAGCATTTGGCGACCAACGAACACTGAAGCTTTCTTT. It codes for CASIWRPTNTEAFF.

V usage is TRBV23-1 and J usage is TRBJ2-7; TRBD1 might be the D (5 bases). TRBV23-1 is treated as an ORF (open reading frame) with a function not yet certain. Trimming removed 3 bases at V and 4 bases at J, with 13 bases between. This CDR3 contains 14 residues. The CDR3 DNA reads TGCGCCAGCAGTCAGATCTTGACAGCTTACGAGCAGTACTTC. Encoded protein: CASSQILTAYEQYF.

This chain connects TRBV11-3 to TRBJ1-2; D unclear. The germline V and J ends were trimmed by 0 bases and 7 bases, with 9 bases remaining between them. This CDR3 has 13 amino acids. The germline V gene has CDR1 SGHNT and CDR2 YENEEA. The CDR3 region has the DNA TGTGCCAGCAGCTTAGATCTCTGGATTGGCTACACCTTC. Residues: CASSLDLWIGYTF.

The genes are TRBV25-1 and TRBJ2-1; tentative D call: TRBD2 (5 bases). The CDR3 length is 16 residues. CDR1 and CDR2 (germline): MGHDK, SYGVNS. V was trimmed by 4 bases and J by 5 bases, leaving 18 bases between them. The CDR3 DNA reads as TGTGCCAGCAGTGCGATAGCGATCAAGATCGACAATGAGCAGTTCTTC. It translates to CASSAIAIKIDNEQFF.

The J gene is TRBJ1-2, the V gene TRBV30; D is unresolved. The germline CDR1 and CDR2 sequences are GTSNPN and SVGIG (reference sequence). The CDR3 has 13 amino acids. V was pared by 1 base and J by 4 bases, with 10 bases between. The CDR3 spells CAWSDQAFYGYTF. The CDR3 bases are TGTGCCTGGAGTGACCAGGCCTTCTATGGCTACACCTTC. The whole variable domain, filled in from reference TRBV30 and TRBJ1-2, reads SQTIHQWPATLVQPVGSPLSLECTVEGTSNPNLYWYRQAAGRGLQLLFYSVGIGQISSEVPQNLSASRPQDRQFILSSKKLLLSDSGFYLCAWSDQAFYGYTFGSGTRLTVV.

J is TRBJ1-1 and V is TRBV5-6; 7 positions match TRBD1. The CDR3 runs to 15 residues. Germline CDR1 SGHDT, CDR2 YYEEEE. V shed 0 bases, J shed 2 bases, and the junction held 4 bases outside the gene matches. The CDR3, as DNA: TGTGCCAGCAGCTTGGGTACAGGGGCAAACACTGAAGCTTTCTTT. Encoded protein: CASSLGTGANTEAFF.

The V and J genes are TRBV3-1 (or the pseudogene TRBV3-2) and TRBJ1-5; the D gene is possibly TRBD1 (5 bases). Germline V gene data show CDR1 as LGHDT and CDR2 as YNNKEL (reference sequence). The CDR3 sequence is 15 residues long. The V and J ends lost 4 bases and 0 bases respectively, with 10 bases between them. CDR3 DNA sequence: TGTGCCAGCAGCCGTACAGGTTTTAGCAATCAGCCCCAGCATTTT. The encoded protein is CASSRTGFSNQPQHF.

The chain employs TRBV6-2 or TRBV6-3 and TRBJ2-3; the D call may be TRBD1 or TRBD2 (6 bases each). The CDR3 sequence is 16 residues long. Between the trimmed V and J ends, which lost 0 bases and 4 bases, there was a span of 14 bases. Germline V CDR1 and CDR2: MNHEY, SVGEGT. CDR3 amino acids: CASSYSNRGPADTQYF. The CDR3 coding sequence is TGTGCCAGCAGTTACTCGAATCGGGGGCCGGCAGATACGCAGTATTTT.

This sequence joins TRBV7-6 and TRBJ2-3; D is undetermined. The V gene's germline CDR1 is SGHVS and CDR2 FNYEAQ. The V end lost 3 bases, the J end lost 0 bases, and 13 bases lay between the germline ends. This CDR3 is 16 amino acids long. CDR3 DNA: TGTGCCAGCAGCTTCCCCCCGGGCCCTAGCACAGATACGCAGTATTTT. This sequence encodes CASSFPPGPSTDTQYF.

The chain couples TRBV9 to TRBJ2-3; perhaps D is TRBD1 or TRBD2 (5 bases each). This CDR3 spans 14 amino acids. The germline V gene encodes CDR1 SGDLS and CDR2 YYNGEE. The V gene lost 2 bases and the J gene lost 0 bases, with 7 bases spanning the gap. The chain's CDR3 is CASSVGESTDTQYF. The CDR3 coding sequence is TGTGCCAGCAGCGTGGGGGAAAGCACAGATACGCAGTATTTT.

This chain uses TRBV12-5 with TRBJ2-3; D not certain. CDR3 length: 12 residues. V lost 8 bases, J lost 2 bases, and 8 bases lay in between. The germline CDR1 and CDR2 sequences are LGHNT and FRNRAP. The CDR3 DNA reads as TGTGCTAGTAGGGTTAACACAGATACGCAGTATTTT. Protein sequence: CASRVNTDTQYF.

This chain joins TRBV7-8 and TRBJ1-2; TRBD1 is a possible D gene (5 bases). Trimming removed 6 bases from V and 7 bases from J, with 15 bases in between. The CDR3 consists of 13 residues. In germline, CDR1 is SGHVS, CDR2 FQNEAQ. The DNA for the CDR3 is TGTGCCAGCAGATCCGCACGGGGGTTTGGCTACACCTTC. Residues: CASRSARGFGYTF. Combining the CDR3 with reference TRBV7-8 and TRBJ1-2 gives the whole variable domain GAGVSQSPRYKVAKRGQDVALRCDPISGHVSLFWYQQALGQGPEFLTYFQNEAQLDKSGLPSDRFFAERPEGSVSTLKIQRTQQEDSAVYLCASRSARGFGYTFGSGTRLTVV.

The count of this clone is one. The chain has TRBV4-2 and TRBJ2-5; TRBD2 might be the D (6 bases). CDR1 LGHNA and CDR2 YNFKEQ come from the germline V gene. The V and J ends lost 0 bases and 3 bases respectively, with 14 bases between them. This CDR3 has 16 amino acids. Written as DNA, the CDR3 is TGTGCCAGCAGCCAAGATCTGGTGGGGGGAGAAGAGACCCAGTACTTC. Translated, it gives CASSQDLVGGEETQYF.

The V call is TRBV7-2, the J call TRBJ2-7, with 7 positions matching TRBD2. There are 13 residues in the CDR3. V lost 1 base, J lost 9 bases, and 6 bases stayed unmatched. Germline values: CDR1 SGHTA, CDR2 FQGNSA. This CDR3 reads CASSLGGSPLQYF. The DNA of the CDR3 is TGTGCCAGCAGCTTAGGCGGGAGCCCCCTGCAGTACTTC.

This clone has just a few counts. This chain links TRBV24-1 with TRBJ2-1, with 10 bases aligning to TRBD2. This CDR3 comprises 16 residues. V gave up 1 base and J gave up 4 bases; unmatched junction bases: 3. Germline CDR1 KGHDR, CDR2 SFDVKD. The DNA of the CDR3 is TGTGCCACCAGTGATTTTTCGACTAGCGGGTACAATGAGCAGTTCTTC. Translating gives CATSDFSTSGYNEQFF.

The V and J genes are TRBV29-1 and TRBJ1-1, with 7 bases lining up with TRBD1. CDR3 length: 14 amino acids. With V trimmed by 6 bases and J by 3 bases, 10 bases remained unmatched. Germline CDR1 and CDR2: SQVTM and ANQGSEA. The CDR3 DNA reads TGCAGCGTCTATAGACAGGGCGTGGACACTGAAGCTTTCTTT. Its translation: CSVYRQGVDTEAFF.

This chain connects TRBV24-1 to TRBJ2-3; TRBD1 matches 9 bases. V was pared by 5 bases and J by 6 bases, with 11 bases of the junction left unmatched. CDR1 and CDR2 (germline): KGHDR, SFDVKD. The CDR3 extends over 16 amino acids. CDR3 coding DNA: TGTGCCACCAGTGCTGGCGGGACAGGGAGGATGGATACGCAGTATTTT. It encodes CATSAGGTGRMDTQYF.

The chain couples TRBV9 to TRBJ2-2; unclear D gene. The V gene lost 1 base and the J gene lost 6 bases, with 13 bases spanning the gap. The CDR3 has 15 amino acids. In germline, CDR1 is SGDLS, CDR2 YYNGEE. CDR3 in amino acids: CASSVMFGLSGELFF. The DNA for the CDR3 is TGTGCCAGCAGCGTAATGTTTGGGCTCTCCGGGGAGCTGTTTTTT. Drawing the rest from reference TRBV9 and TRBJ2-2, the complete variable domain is DSGVTQTPKHLITATGQRVTLRCSPRSGDLSVYWYQQSLDQGLQFLIQYYNGEERAKGNILERFSAQQFPDLHSELNLSSLELGDSALYFCASSVMFGLSGELFFGEGSRLTVL.

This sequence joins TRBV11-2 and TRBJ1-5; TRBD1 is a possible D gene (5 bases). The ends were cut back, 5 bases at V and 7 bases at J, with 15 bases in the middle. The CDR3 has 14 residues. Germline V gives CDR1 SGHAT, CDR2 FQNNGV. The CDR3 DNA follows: TGTGCCAGCAGCCCACAGGAACCAGTGCAGCCCCAGCATTTT. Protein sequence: CASSPQEPVQPQHF.

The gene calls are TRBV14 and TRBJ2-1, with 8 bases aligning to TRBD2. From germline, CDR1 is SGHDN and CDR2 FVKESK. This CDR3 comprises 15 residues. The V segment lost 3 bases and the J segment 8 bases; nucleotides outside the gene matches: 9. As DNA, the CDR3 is TGTGCCAGCAGCCAGACTCGGACTAGCTATGATGAGCAGTTCTTC. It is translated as CASSQTRTSYDEQFF.